A single T cell receptor (beta chain) is shown here with its context. TCRdb keeps only in-frame clones here, not all; method: immunoSEQ multiplex PCR. The data show 250,000 to 300,000 clones, around 90% seen once. The data are from a study of blood T cell repertoires in COVID-19. Study information: Acute-phase and convalescent COVID-19 samples originated in the United States, Italy and Spain. T cells, B-cell-depleted T cells, or PBMCs provided the cDNA or gDNA that served as material.

V shed 5 bases and J shed 0 bases, with 17 bases lying between them. Per the germline V gene, CDR1 is LNHDA and CDR2 is SQIVND (reference sequence). The CDR3 loop spans 16 amino acids. Participants spanned ages about 18 to 90 years and resided in about 24 US areas. The V gene is TRBV19, the J gene TRBJ2-7; tentatively, D is TRBD2 (6 bases). The receptor's source is a woman in her thirties who had recovered from COVID-19. Sequenced input: PBMCs or T cells enriched from blood (not recorded which). CDR3 in amino acids: CASSLGRRAHSYEQYF. The CDR3 bases are TGTGCCAGTAGTTTGGGACGGAGGGCGCACTCCTACGAGCAGTACTTC.